Sequencing of this T cell receptor beta chain was carried out in a study of blood T cell repertoires in COVID-19. Across the whole study: Italy, Spain and the United States were the sources of the convalescent and acute COVID-19 samples.

Source study methods: The authors estimated nucleated cell counts from reference gene primer amplification. The method was immunoSEQ multiplex PCR; TCRdb's version includes in-frame clones alone and lacks a portion of them. V, J and clone size were drawn from that table, and D and trimming were deduced from the DNA. Among tens of thousands of clones listed, more than 85% were seen once. The CDR3 is made up of 15 amino acids. CDR1 is SGHTA and CDR2 is FQGNSA in the germline V gene. The V segment lost 5 bases and the J segment 6 bases; nucleotides outside the gene matches: 8. The source material was peripheral blood. The sequence came from a man aged 35-49 years with acute or convalescent COVID-19. The rearrangement uses TRBV7-2 and TRBJ1-5, with 9 positions matching TRBD1. The CDR3 loop is CASSDRTGDLQPQHF. CDR3 nucleotides: TGTGCCAGCAGCGACCGGACAGGGGATCTTCAGCCCCAGCATTTT.